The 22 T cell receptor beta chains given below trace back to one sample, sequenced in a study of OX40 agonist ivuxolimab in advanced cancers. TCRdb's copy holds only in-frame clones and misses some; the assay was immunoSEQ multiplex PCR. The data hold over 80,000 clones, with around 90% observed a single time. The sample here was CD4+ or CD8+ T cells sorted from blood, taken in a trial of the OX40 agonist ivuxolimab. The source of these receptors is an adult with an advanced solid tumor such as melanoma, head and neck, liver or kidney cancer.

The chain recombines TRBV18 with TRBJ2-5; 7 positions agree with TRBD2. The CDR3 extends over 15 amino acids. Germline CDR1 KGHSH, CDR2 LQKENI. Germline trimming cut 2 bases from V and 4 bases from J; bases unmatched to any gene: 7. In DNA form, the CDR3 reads TGTGCCAGCTCACCATCGGGACTATCAGCAGAGACCCAGTACTTC. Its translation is CASSPSGLSAETQYF.

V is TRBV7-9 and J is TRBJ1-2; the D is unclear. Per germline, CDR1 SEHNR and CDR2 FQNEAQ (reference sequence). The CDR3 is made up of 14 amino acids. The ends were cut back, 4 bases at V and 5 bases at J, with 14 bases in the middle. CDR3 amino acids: CASSYSTAPYGYTF. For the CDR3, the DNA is TGTGCCAGCAGCTACTCTACAGCCCCTTATGGCTACACCTTC.

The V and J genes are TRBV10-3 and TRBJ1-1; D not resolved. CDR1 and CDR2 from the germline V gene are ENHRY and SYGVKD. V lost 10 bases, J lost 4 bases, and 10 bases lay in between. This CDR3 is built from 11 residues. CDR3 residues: CATRWGTEAFF. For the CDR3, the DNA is TGTGCCACCCGGTGGGGCACTGAAGCTTTCTTT.

The CDR3 DNA reads as TGTGCCAGCAGTTGGGAGTGGGCAGGGAGCTCCTACGAGCAGTACTTC. It yields the protein CASSWEWAGSSYEQYF. The genes are TRBV27 and TRBJ2-7; D is possibly TRBD1 or TRBD2 (5 bases each). Germline lookup yields CDR1 MNHEY and CDR2 SMNVEV (reference sequence). The V and J ends lost 4 bases and 0 bases respectively, with 16 bases between them. The CDR3 length is 16 residues.

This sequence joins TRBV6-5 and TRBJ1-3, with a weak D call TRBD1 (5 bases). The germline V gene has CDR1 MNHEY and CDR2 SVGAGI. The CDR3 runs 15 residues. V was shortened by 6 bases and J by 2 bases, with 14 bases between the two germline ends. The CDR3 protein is CASSPGLGPGNTIYF. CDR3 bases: TGTGCCAGCAGCCCAGGGCTCGGGCCTGGAAACACCATATATTTT.

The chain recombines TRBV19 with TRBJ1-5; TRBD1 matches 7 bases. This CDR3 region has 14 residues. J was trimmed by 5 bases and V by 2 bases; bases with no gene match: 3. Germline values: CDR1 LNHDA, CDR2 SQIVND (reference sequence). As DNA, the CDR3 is TGTGCCAGTAGTATACAGACAGGGTATCAGCCCCAGCATTTT. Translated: CASSIQTGYQPQHF.

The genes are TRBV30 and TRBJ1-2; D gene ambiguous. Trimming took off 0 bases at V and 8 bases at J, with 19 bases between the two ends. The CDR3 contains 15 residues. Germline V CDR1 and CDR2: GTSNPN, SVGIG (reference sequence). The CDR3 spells CAWSVRRDQLSGYTF. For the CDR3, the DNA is TGTGCCTGGAGTGTACGTCGGGATCAATTGTCAGGCTACACCTTC.

Here the CDR3 reads CASSFGQTSYEQYF. In DNA form, the CDR3 reads TGTGCCAGCAGCTTCGGACAGACCTCCTACGAGCAGTACTTC. The chain combines TRBV7-2 with TRBJ2-7, with D perhaps matching TRBD1 (6 bases). The CDR3 is made up of 14 amino acids. Germline V gene lookup returns CDR1 SGHTA and CDR2 FQGNSA. The V end lost 3 bases, the J end lost 0 bases, and 9 bases lay between the germline ends.

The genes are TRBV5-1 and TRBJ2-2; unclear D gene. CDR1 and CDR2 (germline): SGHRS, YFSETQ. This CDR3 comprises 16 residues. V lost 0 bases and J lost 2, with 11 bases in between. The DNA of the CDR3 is TGCGCCAGCAGCTTGGCGGGCGGACCTAACACCGGGGAGCTGTTTTTT. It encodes CASSLAGGPNTGELFF.

CDR3 sequence: CASKLQGLEPQHF. CDR3 coding DNA: TGTGCCAGCAAGTTACAGGGGCTAGAGCCCCAGCATTTT. This chain joins TRBV28 and TRBJ1-5; 7 positions match TRBD1. J lost 8 bases, V lost 7 bases, and 8 bases had no gene match. CDR1 is MDHEN and CDR2 is SYDVKM in the germline V gene. The CDR3 sequence is 13 residues long. Full variable domain (outside the CDR3, taken from reference TRBV28 and TRBJ1-5): DVKVTQSSRYLVKRTGEKVFLECVQDMDHENMFWYRQDPGLGLRLIYFSYDVKMKEKGDIPEGYSVSREKKERFSLILESASTNQTSMYLCASKLQGLEPQHFGDGTRLSIL.

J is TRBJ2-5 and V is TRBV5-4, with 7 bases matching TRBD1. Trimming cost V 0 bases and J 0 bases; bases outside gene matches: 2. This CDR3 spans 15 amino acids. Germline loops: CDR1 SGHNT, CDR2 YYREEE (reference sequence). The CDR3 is CASSLGGTDQETQYF. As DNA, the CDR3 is TGTGCCAGCAGCTTGGGAGGGACAGACCAAGAGACCCAGTACTTC.

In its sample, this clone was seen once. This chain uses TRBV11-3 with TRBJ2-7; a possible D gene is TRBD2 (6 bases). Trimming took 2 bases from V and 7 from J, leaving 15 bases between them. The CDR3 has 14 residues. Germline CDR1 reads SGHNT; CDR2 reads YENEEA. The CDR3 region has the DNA TGTGCCAGCAGCTTAAGGACGGGGGTGGGTGAGCAGTACTTC. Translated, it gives CASSLRTGVGEQYF.

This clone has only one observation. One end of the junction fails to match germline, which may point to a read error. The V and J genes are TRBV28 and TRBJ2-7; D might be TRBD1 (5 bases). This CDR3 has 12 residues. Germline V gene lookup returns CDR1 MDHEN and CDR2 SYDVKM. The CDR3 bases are TGTGCCAGCAGTTTATACGACTTTGGACACGTCTTC. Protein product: CASSLYDFGHVF.

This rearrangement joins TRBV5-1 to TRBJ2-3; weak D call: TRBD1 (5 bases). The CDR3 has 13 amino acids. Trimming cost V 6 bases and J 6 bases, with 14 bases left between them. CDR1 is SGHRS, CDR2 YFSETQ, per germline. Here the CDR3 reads CASTGRVGDTQYF. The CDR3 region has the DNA TGCGCCAGCACCGGCAGGGTTGGGGATACGCAGTATTTT. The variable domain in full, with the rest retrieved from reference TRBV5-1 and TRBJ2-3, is KAGVTQTPRYLIKTRGQQVTLSCSPISGHRSVSWYQQTPGQGLQFLFEYFSETQRNKGNFPGRFSGRQFSNSRSEMNVSTLELGDSALYLCASTGRVGDTQYFGPGTRLTVL.

CDR3 DNA sequence: TGTGCCAGCAGCTCCCCGCTCGGGGTGAACACTGAAGCTTTCTTT. Amino acids: CASSSPLGVNTEAFF. The J gene is TRBJ1-1, the V gene TRBV7-2; D unresolved. CDR1 is SGHTA and CDR2 is FQGNSA in the germline V gene. The CDR3 length is 15 residues. V dropped 4 bases and J dropped 0 bases, with 12 bases sitting between them.

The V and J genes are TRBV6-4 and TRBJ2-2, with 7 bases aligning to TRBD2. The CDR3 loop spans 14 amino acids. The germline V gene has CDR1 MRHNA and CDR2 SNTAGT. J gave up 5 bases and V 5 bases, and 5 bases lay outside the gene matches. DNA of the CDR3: TGTGCCAGCAGTTTAGACGGGGGGACCGGGGAGCTGTTTTTT. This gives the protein CASSLDGGTGELFF.

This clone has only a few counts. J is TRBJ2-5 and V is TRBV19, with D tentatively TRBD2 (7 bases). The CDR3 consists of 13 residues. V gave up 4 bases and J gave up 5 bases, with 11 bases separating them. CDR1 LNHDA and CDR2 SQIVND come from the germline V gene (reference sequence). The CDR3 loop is CASSTKGGETQYF. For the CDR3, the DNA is TGTGCCAGTAGTACCAAGGGGGGGGAGACCCAGTACTTC.

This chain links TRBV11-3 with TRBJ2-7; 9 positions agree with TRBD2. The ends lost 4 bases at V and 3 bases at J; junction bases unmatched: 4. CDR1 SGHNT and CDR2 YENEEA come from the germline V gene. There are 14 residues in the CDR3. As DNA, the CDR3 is TGTGCCAGCAGCTCCGGACTAGCGAGCTACGAGCAGTACTTC. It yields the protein CASSSGLASYEQYF. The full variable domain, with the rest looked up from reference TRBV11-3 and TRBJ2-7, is EAGVVQSPRYKIIEKKQPVAFWCNPISGHNTLYWYLQNLGQGPELLIRYENEEAVDDSQLPKDRFSAERLKGVDSTLKIQPAELGDSAVYLCASSSGLASYEQYFGPGTRLTVT.

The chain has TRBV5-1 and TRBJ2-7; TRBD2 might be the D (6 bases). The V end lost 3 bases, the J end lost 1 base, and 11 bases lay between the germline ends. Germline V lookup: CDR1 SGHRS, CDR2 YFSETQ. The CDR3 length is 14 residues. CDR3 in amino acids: CASSSLANSYEQYF. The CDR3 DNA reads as TGCGCCAGCAGCTCCCTAGCGAATTCCTACGAGCAGTACTTC.

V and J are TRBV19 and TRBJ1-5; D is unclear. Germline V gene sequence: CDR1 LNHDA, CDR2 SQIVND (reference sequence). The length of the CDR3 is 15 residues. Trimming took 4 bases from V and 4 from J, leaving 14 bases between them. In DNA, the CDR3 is TGTGCCAGTAGTAGAGGGAACAGTTATAATCAGCCCCAGCATTTT. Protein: CASSRGNSYNQPQHF.

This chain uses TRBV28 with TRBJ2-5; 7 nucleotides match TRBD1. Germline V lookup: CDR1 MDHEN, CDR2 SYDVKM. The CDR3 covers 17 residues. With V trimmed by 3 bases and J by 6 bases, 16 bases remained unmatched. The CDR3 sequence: CASSFPPSGTVRKTQYF. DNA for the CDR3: TGTGCCAGCAGTTTCCCCCCCTCCGGGACAGTCCGTAAGACCCAGTACTTC.

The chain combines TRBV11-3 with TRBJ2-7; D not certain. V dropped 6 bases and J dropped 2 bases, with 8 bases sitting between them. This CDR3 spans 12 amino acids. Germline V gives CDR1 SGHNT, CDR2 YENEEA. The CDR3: CASSRKTYEQYF. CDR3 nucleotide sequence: TGTGCCAGCAGTCGCAAAACCTACGAGCAGTACTTC.